This TCR beta chain comes out of a study (dated by TCRdb to the mid-2010s). Regarding the research as a whole: The study set out to test whether tumor-infiltrating Tregs in breast cancer get recruited from blood Tregs or are instead converted in situ from other CD4+ T cell subsets.

This clonotype was detected many times. Its antigen is not yet known. Within one base of it there is no much larger clone, and no base qualities were kept. Naive CD4+ T cells were purified with the Miltenyi Naive CD4+ T Cell Isolation kit, with Tregs depleted using CD25 microbeads. Tregs, naive and memory CD4+ T cells from tumor, blood and ipsilateral draining lymph nodes of a few breast cancer patients underwent full-length TCR alpha and beta sequencing. Tumor tissue and lymph nodes obtained from ipsilateral axillary dissection were perfused with PBS, minced and then digested with collagenase I and hyaluronidase. Ficoll density gradient centrifugation was used to isolate mononuclear cells from lymph nodes or from about 50 ml of peripheral blood. A purity exceeding 90% was confirmed by FACS for the sorted cell populations. Overall results and qualifications from the work: The TCR alpha and beta sequences of tumor-infiltrating Tregs showed the greatest overlap with tumor naive CD4+ T cells, followed by blood naive CD4+ T cells. Tumor memory CD4+ T cell TCR gene usage was found to cluster with blood and lymph node memory CD4+ cells and with lymph node naive CD4+ cells. Validation in the larger cohort was restricted to a single TCR beta V-J rearrangement rather than whole repertoires.

Full-length TCR variable regions were amplified by 5' RACE PCR with constant-region reverse primers, and semi-nested PCR with Nested Universal Primer A was subsequently performed. The ReliaPrep RNA Cell Miniprep System was used to extract total RNA, which was then reverse transcribed into 5'RACE-ready cDNA with the SMARTer RACE 5'/3' Kit. Multiplex adaptors were used to barcode the full-length TCR alpha and beta libraries, which were then sequenced on an Illumina MiSeq. For the original study's pipeline: For each of nine subset-tissue groups, sequencing data from the five patients were pooled, and the groups were compared by unsupervised clustering of TCR gene usage. The Morisita-Horn index, with shared sequences weighted by their contribution to each repertoire, was used to calculate repertoire similarity. TCRdb reanalyzed the raw reads on its own, using fastp at Q25 for trimming and MiXCR for clone calling, and kept in-frame beta chains. Each entry merges the rows of one CDR3 protein and shows their most common DNA and genes. TCRdb, not the authors, supplied the V and J calls. This sample is represented by approximately 37,000 distinct CDR3 sequences; under 20% of them were singletons. The top ten hold 2.5% to 3% of the sample.

The sample was naive CD4+ T cells sorted from a lymph node. The cell subset or site tag for this specimen amounts to: naive CD4+ T cells, CD4+CD45RA+CD25-. The origin of this receptor is a female donor with breast cancer.

Here the CDR3 is given as CASMRSSYEQYF. The sequence in DNA is TGTGCCAGCATGAGGAGCTCCTACGAGCAGTACTTC. Recombination connected TRBV7-9 to TRBJ2-7; the D gene remains uncertain. The germline V gene (reference sequence) supplies CDR1 SEHNR and CDR2 FQNEAQ. Trimming removed 7 bases from V and 0 bases from J, leaving 7 bases between the germline ends. There are 12 amino acids in the CDR3, from cysteine to phenylalanine inclusive. Only CDR3 DNA remains: 36 bases, in frame from the first base.